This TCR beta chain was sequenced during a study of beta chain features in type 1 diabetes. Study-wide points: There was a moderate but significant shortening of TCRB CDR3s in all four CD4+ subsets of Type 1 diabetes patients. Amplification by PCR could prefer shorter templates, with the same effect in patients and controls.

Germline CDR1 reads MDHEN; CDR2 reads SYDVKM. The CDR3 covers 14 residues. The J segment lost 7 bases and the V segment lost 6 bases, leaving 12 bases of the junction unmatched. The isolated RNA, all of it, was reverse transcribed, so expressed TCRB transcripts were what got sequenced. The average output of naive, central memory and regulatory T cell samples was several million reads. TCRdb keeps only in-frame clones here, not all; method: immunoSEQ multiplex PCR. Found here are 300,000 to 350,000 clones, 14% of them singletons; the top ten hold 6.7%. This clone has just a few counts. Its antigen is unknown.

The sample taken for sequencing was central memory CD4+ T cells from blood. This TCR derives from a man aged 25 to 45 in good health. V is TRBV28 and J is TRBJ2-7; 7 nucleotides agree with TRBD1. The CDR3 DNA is TGTGCCAGCAGCACCGGGACAGTGGGCCTAGAGCAGTACTTC. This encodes CASSTGTVGLEQYF.